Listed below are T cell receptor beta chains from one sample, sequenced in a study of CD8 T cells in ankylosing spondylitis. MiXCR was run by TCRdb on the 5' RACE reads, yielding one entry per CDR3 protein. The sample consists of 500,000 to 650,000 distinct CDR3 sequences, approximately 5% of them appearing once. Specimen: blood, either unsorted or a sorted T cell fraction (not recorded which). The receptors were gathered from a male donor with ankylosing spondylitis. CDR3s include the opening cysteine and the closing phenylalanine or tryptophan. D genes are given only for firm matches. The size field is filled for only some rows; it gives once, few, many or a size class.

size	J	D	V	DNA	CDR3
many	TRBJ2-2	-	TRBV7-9	TGTGCCCGCAAAGTGGCCGGGGAGCTGTTTTTT	CARKVAGELFF
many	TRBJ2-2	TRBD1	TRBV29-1	TGCAGCGCCGGACAGGGAGCATCGAACACCGGGGAGCTGTTTTTT	CSAGQGASNTGELFF
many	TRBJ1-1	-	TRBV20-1	TGCAGTGCTAGAGATAGGAGGGGCACTGAAGCTTTCTTT	CSARDRRGTEAFF
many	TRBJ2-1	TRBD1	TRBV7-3	TGTGCCAGCAGCCCGGGACAGAGCTACAATGAGCAGTTCTTC	CASSPGQSYNEQFF
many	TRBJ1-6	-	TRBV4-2	TGTGCCAGCAGCCCGGACGAGGACTTCCAGCTCGGGTCCTATAATTCACCCCTCCACTTT	CASSPDEDFQLGSYNSPLHF
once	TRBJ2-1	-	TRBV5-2	TGTGCCAGGGGCCCGGGGCTCCACGGGTGGAATGAGCAGTTCTTC	CARGPGLHGWNEQFF
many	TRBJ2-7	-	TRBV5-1	TGCGCCAGCAGCGTAGGACTACCCACGAGGGAGCAGTACTTC	CASSVGLPTREQYF
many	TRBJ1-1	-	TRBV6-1	TGTGCCAGCACCCAAGCGGGGGCCTCGGGGGACACTGAAGCTTTCTTT	CASTQAGASGDTEAFF
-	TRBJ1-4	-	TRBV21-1	TGTGCCAGCAGCTCCCGGACAGGGAGGGTGAGGGAAAAACTGTTTTTT	CASSSRTGRVREKLFF
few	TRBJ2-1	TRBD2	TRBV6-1	TGTGCCAGCACCTTTAGCGGGAGAGGGTACAATGAGCAGTTCTTC	CASTFSGRGYNEQFF
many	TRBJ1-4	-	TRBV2	TGTGCCAGCAGTGGCTTGACGAGCGATGAAAAACTGTTTTTT	CASSGLTSDEKLFF
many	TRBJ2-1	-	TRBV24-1	TGTGCCACCAGTGATTACGGCGGGGCGGGCAATGAGCAGTTCTTC	CATSDYGGAGNEQFF
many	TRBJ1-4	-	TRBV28	TGTGCCAGCAGTTTAGGGCGGAGAGATAATGAAAAACTGTTTTTT	CASSLGRRDNEKLFF
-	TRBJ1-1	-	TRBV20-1	TGCAGTGCTCAACAGCTCCGACAGCCCACTGAAGCTTTCTTT	CSAQQLRQPTEAFF
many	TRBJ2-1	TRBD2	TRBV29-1	TGCAGCGTTGAAGTACGCGGGGGGTTCTCCTACAATGAGCAGTTCTTC	CSVEVRGGFSYNEQFF
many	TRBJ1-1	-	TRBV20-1	TGCAGTGCTAGAGCCCGGGGGCACACTGAAGCTTTCTTT	CSARARGHTEAFF
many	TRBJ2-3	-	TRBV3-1	TGTGCCAGCAGCCAAGATATGAATACGCAGTATTTT	CASSQDMNTQYF
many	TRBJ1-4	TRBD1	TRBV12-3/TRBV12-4	TGTGCCAGCAGGGAACAGGGGAACGAAAAACTGTTTTTT	CASREQGNEKLFF
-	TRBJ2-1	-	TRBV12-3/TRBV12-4	TGTGCCAGCAGTTTGCACCAAGACTCCTACAATGAGCAGTTCTTC	CASSLHQDSYNEQFF
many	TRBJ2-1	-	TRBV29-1	TGCAGTAGCGGCTACTCCTACAATGAGCAGTTCTTC	CSSGYSYNEQFF
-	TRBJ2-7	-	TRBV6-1	TGTGCCAGCAGTGAACCTCCGGTACAGGGCTTCTACGAGCAGTACTTC	CASSEPPVQGFYEQYF
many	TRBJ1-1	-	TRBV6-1	TGTGCCAGCAGTGAAGTCCCGGACACTGAAGCTTTCTTT	CASSEVPDTEAFF
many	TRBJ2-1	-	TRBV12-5	TGTGCTAGTGGTTTGGTAGGTCCCTACAATGAGCAGTTCTTC	CASGLVGPYNEQFF
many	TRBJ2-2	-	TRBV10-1	TGCGCCAGCAGTGAGGAGCGGGCCGGGGAGCTGTTTTTT	CASSEERAGELFF
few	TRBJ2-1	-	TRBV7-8	TGTGCCAGCAGCCAAAGTCTAAACAGGGACGTCCAGAATGAGCAGTTCTTC	CASSQSLNRDVQNEQFF
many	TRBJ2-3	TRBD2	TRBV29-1	TGCAGCGCGGGACTAGCAGATGATACGCAGTATTTT	CSAGLADDTQYF
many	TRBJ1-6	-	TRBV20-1	TGCAGTGCTACAAGATCCCTCCATTCACCCCTCCACTTT	CSATRSLHSPLHF
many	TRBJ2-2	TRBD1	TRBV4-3	TGCGCCAGCAGCCTCACAGGGGACACCGGGGAGCTGTTTTTT	CASSLTGDTGELFF
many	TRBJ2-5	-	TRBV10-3	TGTGCCATCAGCCCGAGGGGGGGGCAAGAGACCCAGTACTTC	CAISPRGGQETQYF
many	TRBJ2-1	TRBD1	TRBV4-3	TGCGCCAGCAGGGTACAGGGGTTAAGCGATGAGCAGTTCTTC	CASRVQGLSDEQFF
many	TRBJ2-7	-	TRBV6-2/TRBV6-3	TGTGCCAGCAGTTACTCGCGCGGGCTGGGACGGCAGTACTTC	CASSYSRGLGRQYF
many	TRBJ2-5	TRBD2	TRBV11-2	TGTGCCAGCAGCGCTCTAGCGGGACTGCAAGAGACCCAGTACTTC	CASSALAGLQETQYF
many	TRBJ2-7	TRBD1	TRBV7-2	TGTGCCAGCAGCCTCACAGGGGCCTCCTACGAGCAGTACTTC	CASSLTGASYEQYF
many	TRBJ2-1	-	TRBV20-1	TGCAGTGCCCTCGCCAACTCCTACAATGAGCAGTTCTTC	CSALANSYNEQFF
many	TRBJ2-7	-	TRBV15	TGTGCCACCAGCAGAGATTTGGGCTACGAGCAGTACTTC	CATSRDLGYEQYF
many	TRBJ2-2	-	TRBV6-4	TGTGCCAGCAGTGACACCGGGGACACCGGGGAGCTGTTTTTT	CASSDTGDTGELFF
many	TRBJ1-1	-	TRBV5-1	TGCGCCAGCACAGATGGGGGCACTGAAGCTTTCTTT	CASTDGGTEAFF
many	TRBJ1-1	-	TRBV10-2	TGCGCCAGCAGTGATTCTCGGGCAGGGGATACTGAAGCTTTCTTT	CASSDSRAGDTEAFF
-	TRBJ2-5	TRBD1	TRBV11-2	TGTGCCAGCAGCTTGAGGGTTTCGGGGACAGGGGGAAGGCAATCCCAAGAGACCCAGTACTTC	CASSLRVSGTGGRQSQETQYF
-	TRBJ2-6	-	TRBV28	TGTGCCAGCAGTTTTCCTCCGTACGGGGGCGGAATCTCTGGGGCCAACGTCCTGACTTTC	CASSFPPYGGGISGANVLTF
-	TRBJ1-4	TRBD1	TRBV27	TGTGCCAGCAGTTTACTCCGGGACAGGGCCGAAAAACTGTTTTTT	CASSLLRDRAEKLFF
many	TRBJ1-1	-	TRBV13	TGTGCCAGCAGCTTAGGTTCGCTTCTCATCGGCAACACTGAAGCTTTCTTT	CASSLGSLLIGNTEAFF
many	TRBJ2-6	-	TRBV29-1	TGCAGCGTTGCCCTAGACAGGTCCGGGGCCAACGTCCTGACTTTC	CSVALDRSGANVLTF
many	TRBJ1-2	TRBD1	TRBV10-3	TGTGCCATCCAAAGGGGACAGGGGGCTCGCGGCTACACCTTC	CAIQRGQGARGYTF
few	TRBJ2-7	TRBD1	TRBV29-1	TGCAGCGTCCCGGGACAGTATCCAAACTACGAGCAGTACTTC	CSVPGQYPNYEQYF
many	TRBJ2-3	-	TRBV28	TGTGCCAGCAAGGGGGGGGAATTCACAGATACGCAGTATTTT	CASKGGEFTDTQYF
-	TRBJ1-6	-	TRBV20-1	TGCAGTGCTAGATTCTCTAATTCACCCCTCCACTTT	CSARFSNSPLHF
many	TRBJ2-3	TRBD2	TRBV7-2	TGTGCCAGCAGCACCGGGACTAGCGGGACCAGGGCGGTTACGCAGTATTTT	CASSTGTSGTRAVTQYF
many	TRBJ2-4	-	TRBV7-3	TGTGCCAGCAGCTTAAGTGCCTCTAAGTTAGCCATTCAGTACTTC	CASSLSASKLAIQYF
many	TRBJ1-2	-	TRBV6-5	TGTGCCAGCAGTTACTTTCACGGGGCCTCTGACTATGGCTACACCTTC	CASSYFHGASDYGYTF
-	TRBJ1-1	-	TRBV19	TGTGCCAGTAGGAACCCAGGGGACACTGAAGCTTTCTTT	CASRNPGDTEAFF
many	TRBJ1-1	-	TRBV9	TGTGCCAGCAGCGTAAACAGGGAGGGTGAAGCTTTCTTT	CASSVNREGEAFF
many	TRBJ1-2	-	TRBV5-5	TGTGCCAGCAATGCTGGGGGGAACTATGGCTACACCTTC	CASNAGGNYGYTF
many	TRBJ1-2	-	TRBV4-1	TGCGCCAGCAGCCAAGGTCCAGTAAACTATGGCTACACCTTC	CASSQGPVNYGYTF
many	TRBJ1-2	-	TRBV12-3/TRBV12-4	TGTGCCAGCAGGCCAACCGTCGGGGCCGGCTATGGCTACACCTTC	CASRPTVGAGYGYTF
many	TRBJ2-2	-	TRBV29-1	TGCAGCGTTGCGTTAGGGAATAGGGCCGGGGAGCTGTTTTTT	CSVALGNRAGELFF